Detailed here is one T cell receptor (beta chain). Its antigen remains unidentified. Base quality data are lacking; no much larger clone is found one base away. This sample is part of a study of CD8 T cells in Susac syndrome (dated by TCRdb to about 2019). Context from the whole study: Whether CD8+ T cell activation and differentiation in Susac syndrome was antigen driven was tested using repertoire sequencing. Paper-wide results and their limitations: The number of individuals in the TCR sequencing and HLA analysis was recognized as being relatively small.

The germline V gene encodes CDR1 DFQATT and CDR2 SNEGSKA (reference sequence). From the cysteine through the phenylalanine, the CDR3 covers 14 amino acids. Of all the DNA, just the CDR3 is kept, 42 bases in frame from base 1. After removal of 6 bases from V and 6 bases from J, the junction retains 8 bases not matched to a gene. RNA was extracted using the RNeasy kit, and about 0.5 to 1 microgram was reverse transcribed with random hexamers. The immunoSEQ multiplex PCR assay, which covers 54 Vbeta and 13 Jbeta segments, was used to amplify TCR beta CDR3 regions. PCR amplification bias was corrected using a synthetic template baseline for primer optimization and computational correction. Under the source paper's analysis protocol: Reads were assigned to V, D and J genes according to IMGT and analyzed in immunoSEQ Analyzer, with only productive sequences retained. To calculate clonality, Shannon entropy was normalized by log2 of the number of productive unique sequences and then subtracted from one. For each patient and control, public and private clones were evaluated among the 100 most prevalent clones. Clones were defined as Susac-specific if absent from the healthy and MS cohorts, from some 1,000 published viral clones and from other ImmuneACCESS disease sequences. The public reads were quality trimmed at Q25 with fastp and then assembled into clones with MiXCR by TCRdb, keeping productive beta chains. Rows merge per CDR3 protein into single entries with the most common DNA and genes. TCRdb's processing, not the authors', yielded these V and J calls. This sample has around 200,000 distinct CDR3 sequences in its table, and 85% to 95% of those were observed once. The ten largest clones represent approximately 0.094% of the sample.

High-throughput TCR beta sequencing profiled peripheral blood CD8+ and CD4+ T cells from healthy donors, Susac syndrome patients and multiple sclerosis patients. Healthy donors were included as age- and sex-matched controls. Bulk CD8+ and CD4+ T cells were purified by magnetic negative isolation, while CD8+ TEMRA cells were enriched using FACS. Blood was collected in EDTA tubes and processed within 24 hours, with PBMCs isolated through density gradient centrifugation. PBMCs intended for TCR sequencing were frozen in liquid nitrogen and were later thawed in a 37 degrees C water bath. A purity of at least 90% was achieved for sorted or isolated CD4+, CD8+ and CD8+ TEMRA cells.

The source of this sequence is a human donor in good health. The chain was built from TRBV20-1 and TRBJ1-5; TRBD1 fits 10 bases in the junction. The sample taken for sequencing was CD4+ T cells from PBMCs. The sequenced DNA is TGCAGTGCGTCGACAGGGGGCCGCAGTCAGCCCCAGCATTTT. It translates as CSASTGGRSQPQHF.